A single sample gave rise to the 27 T cell receptor beta chains below, sequenced in a study of T cell responses to AZD1222 COVID-19 vaccine. Profiling relied on immunoSEQ multiplex PCR, and the TCRdb table lists in-frame clones only, not all of them. The profile shows about 170,000 clones, around 91% of them singletons. Material: peripheral blood, obtained on day 0 of AZD1222 vaccination. The receptors derive from an adult in good health.

The chain couples TRBV4-1 to TRBJ1-3, with a weak D call TRBD1 (6 bases). Germline loops: CDR1 MGHRA, CDR2 YSYEKL. CDR3 length: 17 amino acids. V was shortened by 1 base and J by 4 bases, with 17 bases between the two germline ends. CDR3 sequence (DNA): TGCGCCAGCAGCCAAGGAGTTGGGCGGGGGCAAGGAAACACCATATATTTT. Translated: CASSQGVGRGQGNTIYF.

The chain is built from TRBV6-1 and TRBJ2-7, with 9 nucleotides matching TRBD1. Losses at the gene ends were 2 bases for V and 6 bases for J; bases not matched to a gene: 5. Germline CDR1 and CDR2: MNHNS and SASEGT. The CDR3 extends over 14 amino acids. For the CDR3, the DNA is TGTGCCAGCAGTGAAAGGGTGACAGGGGGCGAGCAGTACGTC. This encodes CASSERVTGGEQYV.

The chain links TRBV18 to TRBJ2-5, with D hard to call. Germline CDR1 reads KGHSH; CDR2 reads LQKENI. The CDR3 loop spans 15 amino acids. Trimming pared 5 bases from V and 1 base from J, leaving 14 bases between. CDR3 nucleotides: TGTGCCAGCTCAGAAAGCGTTTTGGTCCAAGAGACCCAGTACTTC. Translated: CASSESVLVQETQYF.

This chain connects TRBV19 to TRBJ2-5, with D possibly TRBD2 on 6 matching bases. V was cut by 6 bases and J by 4 bases, with 21 bases left in between. In germline, CDR1 is LNHDA, CDR2 SQIVND (reference sequence). CDR3 size: 16 residues. This chain's CDR3 is CASSSSWQGGLETQYF. For the CDR3, the DNA is TGTGCCAGTAGCTCTAGTTGGCAGGGAGGATTAGAGACCCAGTACTTC.

The chain combines TRBV20-1 with TRBJ2-3; D is unclear. V lost 7 bases, J lost 6 bases, and 8 bases lay in between. Germline assignment: CDR1 DFQATT and CDR2 SNEGSKA (reference sequence). The CDR3 runs to 10 residues. The CDR3 region has the DNA TGCAGTGGAATGCCCGATACGCAGTATTTT. The encoded protein is CSGMPDTQYF.

This chain uses TRBV24-1 with TRBJ1-5; no definite D call. Trimming pared 8 bases from V and 0 bases from J, leaving 7 bases between. Germline V gene data show CDR1 as KGHDR and CDR2 as SFDVKD. The CDR3 loop spans 13 amino acids. In nucleotides, the CDR3 is TGTGCCACCAACGCAGATAGCAATCAGCCCCAGCATTTT. This sequence encodes CATNADSNQPQHF.

This chain connects TRBV5-6 to TRBJ1-5; possibly TRBD1 for D (5 bases). The V gene's germline CDR1 is SGHDT and CDR2 YYEEEE. V was pared by 0 bases and J by 5 bases, with 15 bases between. The CDR3 sequence is 16 residues long. In DNA form, the CDR3 reads TGTGCCAGCAGCTTGGGAGTTGGGTGGGGGGATCAGCCCCAGCATTTT. It specifies CASSLGVGWGDQPQHF.

DNA of the CDR3: TGCGCCAGCAGCTCCGGGACAGGGAACACCGGGGAGCTGTTTTTT. Translation gives CASSSGTGNTGELFF. This chain uses TRBV5-1 with TRBJ2-2; 8 bases match TRBD1. Germline values: CDR1 SGHRS, CDR2 YFSETQ. This CDR3 contains 15 residues. J was trimmed by 1 base and V by 3 bases; bases with no gene match: 2.

The J gene is TRBJ2-2, the V gene TRBV5-4; 9 bases align to TRBD2. Germline V gene sequence: CDR1 SGHNT, CDR2 YYREEE (reference sequence). This CDR3 comprises 16 residues. V dropped 4 bases and J dropped 3; count of bases not matched to a gene: 7. The CDR3 DNA sequence: TGTGCCAGCAGCAAGGCGGGGGGGCCCTACACCGGGGAGCTGTTTTTT. Its translation is CASSKAGGPYTGELFF. Looking up the rest from reference TRBV5-4 and TRBJ2-2 gives the full variable domain: ETGVTQSPTHLIKTRGQQVTLRCSSQSGHNTVSWYQQALGQGPQFIFQYYREEENGRGNFPPRFSGLQFPNYSSELNVNALELDDSALYLCASSKAGGPYTGELFFGEGSRLTVL.

The gene calls are TRBV6-5 and TRBJ2-7; D may be TRBD2 (5 bases). Trimming took 2 bases from V and 2 from J, leaving 10 bases between them. This CDR3 has 14 residues. Germline V gives CDR1 MNHEY, CDR2 SVGAGI. The CDR3 DNA reads as TGTGCCAGCAGTTACATGGCGGGTACCTACGAGCAGTACTTC. It is translated as CASSYMAGTYEQYF.

The chain has TRBV5-4 and TRBJ1-4; D is unclear. Trimming shortened V by 0 bases and J by 2 bases, and 8 bases separated the two germline ends. The CDR3 is made up of 15 amino acids. Looked up from germline, CDR1 is SGHNT and CDR2 is YYREEE (reference sequence). The CDR3 loop is CASSLGAGTNEKLFF. Here the CDR3 DNA reads TGTGCCAGCAGCTTGGGGGCGGGGACTAATGAAAAACTGTTTTTT. Combining the CDR3 with reference TRBV5-4 and TRBJ1-4 gives the whole variable domain ETGVTQSPTHLIKTRGQQVTLRCSSQSGHNTVSWYQQALGQGPQFIFQYYREEENGRGNFPPRFSGLQFPNYSSELNVNALELDDSALYLCASSLGAGTNEKLFFGSGTQLSVL.

In its sample, this clone was seen once. J is TRBJ1-5 and V is TRBV4-3; 10 nucleotides match TRBD1. The CDR3 sequence is 17 residues long. J lost 6 bases, V lost 0 bases, and 8 bases had no gene match. The germline V gene has CDR1 LGHNA and CDR2 YSLEER. CDR3 bases: TGCGCCAGCAGCCAAGATGGGGTCGGACAGGGGGGTCAGCCCCAGCATTTT. This gives the protein CASSQDGVGQGGQPQHF.

The chain uses TRBV19 and TRBJ1-5; D is unclear. The CDR3 is 15 amino acids. Trimming shortened V by 5 bases and J by 0 bases, and 11 bases separated the two germline ends. Germline-derived CDR1 and CDR2 are LNHDA and SQIVND (reference sequence). In nucleotides, the CDR3 is TGTGCCAGTAGTTATGACCAATATAGCAATCAGCCCCAGCATTTT. Protein sequence: CASSYDQYSNQPQHF.

This clone was recorded only once. V and J are TRBV10-3 and TRBJ2-2, with D uncertain. Germline loops: CDR1 ENHRY, CDR2 SYGVKD. The CDR3 totals 15 residues. V lost 1 base and J lost 3, with 9 bases in between. As DNA, the CDR3 is TGTGCCATCAGTGAGTTGGTCCAGGACACCGGGGAGCTGTTTTTT. Translating gives CAISELVQDTGELFF.

The V call is TRBV11-2, the J call TRBJ2-5, with D tentatively TRBD1 (6 bases). The CDR3 loop spans 13 amino acids. Germline CDR1 and CDR2: SGHAT and FQNNGV. Trimming removed 5 bases at V and 4 bases at J, with 11 bases between. The CDR3 loop is CASSPQGGETQYF. The CDR3, as DNA: TGTGCCAGCAGCCCACAGGGTGGAGAGACCCAGTACTTC.

The genes are TRBV27 and TRBJ2-2; no clear D gene. This CDR3 is built from 16 residues. With 2 bases removed from V and 2 bases from J, the gap between germline ends came to 12 bases. The germline gives CDR1 MNHEY, CDR2 SMNVEV (reference sequence). The CDR3 here is CASSLRTRVNTGELFF. CDR3 sequence (DNA): TGTGCCAGCAGTTTACGTACGAGAGTAAACACCGGGGAGCTGTTTTTT.

V usage is TRBV19 and J usage is TRBJ1-2, with 7 bases lining up with TRBD1. V trimming: 4 bases; J trimming: 3 bases; junction bases outside the gene matches: 2. CDR1 is LNHDA and CDR2 is SQIVND in the germline V gene (reference sequence). This CDR3 contains 13 residues. The CDR3: CASSNRGDYGYTF. The CDR3 DNA reads as TGTGCCAGTAGTAACAGGGGTGACTATGGCTACACCTTC. The full variable domain, with the rest looked up from reference TRBV19 and TRBJ1-2, is DGGITQSPKYLFRKEGQNVTLSCEQNLNHDAMYWYRQDPGQGLRLIYYSQIVNDFQKGDIAEGYSVSREKKESFPLTVTSAQKNPTAFYLCASSNRGDYGYTFGSGTRLTVV.

The rearrangement uses TRBV7-3 and TRBJ2-7; D not certain. Trimming took 5 bases from V and 2 from J, leaving 16 bases between them. Germline CDR1 is SGHTA and CDR2 is FQGTGA. This CDR3 is built from 15 residues. The CDR3 DNA sequence: TGTGCCAGCAGCCTCCGAACAAAGGGAACCTACGAGCAGTACTTC. This translates into CASSLRTKGTYEQYF.

The V and J genes are TRBV29-1 and TRBJ1-2; TRBD1 agrees at 7 bases. This CDR3 is 14 amino acids long. The germline CDR1 and CDR2 sequences are SQVTM and ANQGSEA. After removal of 7 bases from V and 4 bases from J, the junction contained 12 bases not matched to a gene. CDR3 in amino acids: CSAGDRFGVYGYTF. The CDR3 DNA reads TGCAGCGCTGGGGACAGATTCGGCGTCTATGGCTACACCTTC. The variable domain in full, with the rest retrieved from reference TRBV29-1 and TRBJ1-2, is SAVISQKPSRDICQRGTSLTIQCQVDSQVTMMFWYRQQPGQSLTLIATANQGSEATYESGFVIDKFPISRPNLTFSTLTVSNMSPEDSSIYLCSAGDRFGVYGYTFGSGTRLTVV.

The V gene is TRBV7-9, the J gene TRBJ1-1, with a tentative D call TRBD1 (5 bases). The CDR3 loop spans 17 amino acids. Per germline, CDR1 SEHNR and CDR2 FQNEAQ (reference sequence). The ends were cut back, 2 bases at V and 1 base at J, with 17 bases in the middle. CDR3 region: CASSLMYGGVANTEAFF. Here the CDR3 DNA reads TGTGCCAGCAGCTTAATGTACGGAGGGGTGGCGAACACTGAAGCTTTCTTT.

This clone was detected only once. The gene calls are TRBV6-5 and TRBJ2-2, with 14 bases identical to TRBD2. The CDR3 totals 15 residues. Trimming at V came to 6 bases and at J to 3 bases, leaving 0 bases not matched to a gene. Germline V lookup: CDR1 MNHEY, CDR2 SVGAGI. This CDR3 reads CASRGLAGDTGELFF. The CDR3 nucleotides are TGTGCCAGCAGGGGACTAGCGGGGGACACCGGGGAGCTGTTTTTT.

For the CDR3, the DNA is TGTGCCACCAGCAGAGATAGAGCGTCCGAGCAGTACGTC. This codes for CATSRDRASEQYV. The V and J genes are TRBV15 and TRBJ2-7; D is unresolved. CDR3 length: 13 amino acids. Per the germline V gene, CDR1 is LNHNV and CDR2 is YYDKDF (reference sequence). V dropped 0 bases and J dropped 6 bases, with 9 bases sitting between them.

The chain recombines TRBV7-9 with TRBJ2-2; D not certain. The length of the CDR3 is 15 residues. V lost 5 bases to trimming and J lost 0 bases, with 10 bases between them. Germline lookup yields CDR1 SEHNR and CDR2 FQNEAQ (reference sequence). The CDR3 protein is CASSASGTNTGELFF. CDR3 DNA sequence: TGTGCCAGCAGCGCCTCCGGAACGAACACCGGGGAGCTGTTTTTT.

V usage is TRBV10-1 and J usage is TRBJ1-1; unclear D gene. Looked up from germline, CDR1 is WNHNN and CDR2 is SYGVQD (reference sequence). V was trimmed by 5 bases and J by 4 bases, leaving 11 bases between them. The CDR3 consists of 13 residues. The CDR3 region has the DNA TGCGCCAGCAGTTTTGGTAGGGTCACTGAAGCTTTCTTT. As protein: CASSFGRVTEAFF.

V gene TRBV7-6 combines with J gene TRBJ1-1, with D possibly TRBD1 on 5 matching bases. The CDR3 contains 16 residues. Between the trimmed V and J ends, which lost 4 bases and 7 bases, there was a span of 22 bases. Germline V gene data show CDR1 as SGHVS and CDR2 as FNYEAQ. Written as DNA, the CDR3 is TGTGCCAGCAGCTCCTTAAGACGGGACGATGGATATGAAGCTTTCTTT. Encoded protein: CASSSLRRDDGYEAFF.

The chain joins TRBV7-9 to TRBJ1-6, with a tentative D call TRBD1 (5 bases). CDR1 and CDR2 from the germline V gene are SEHNR and FQNEAQ (reference sequence). The CDR3 is 14 amino acids. V shed 3 bases and J shed 9 bases, with 12 bases lying between them. Written as DNA, the CDR3 is TGTGCCAGCAGCTTCGGCAGGGACGGTTCACCCCTCCACTTT. This gives the protein CASSFGRDGSPLHF. Supplemented by reference TRBV7-9 and TRBJ1-6, the full variable domain reads DTGVSQNPRHKITKRGQNVTFRCDPISEHNRLYWYRQTLGQGPEFLTYFQNEAQLEKSRLLSDRFSAERPKGSFSTLEIQRTEQGDSAMYLCASSFGRDGSPLHFGNGTRLTVT.

The chain is built from TRBV6-1 and TRBJ2-7; no clear D gene. The V end lost 1 base, the J end lost 3 bases, and 10 bases lay between the germline ends. Germline CDR1 MNHNS, CDR2 SASEGT. The CDR3 contains 14 residues. DNA of the CDR3: TGTGCCAGCAGTGAAGGGGGTATGATCTACGAGCAGTACGTC. It codes for CASSEGGMIYEQYV.